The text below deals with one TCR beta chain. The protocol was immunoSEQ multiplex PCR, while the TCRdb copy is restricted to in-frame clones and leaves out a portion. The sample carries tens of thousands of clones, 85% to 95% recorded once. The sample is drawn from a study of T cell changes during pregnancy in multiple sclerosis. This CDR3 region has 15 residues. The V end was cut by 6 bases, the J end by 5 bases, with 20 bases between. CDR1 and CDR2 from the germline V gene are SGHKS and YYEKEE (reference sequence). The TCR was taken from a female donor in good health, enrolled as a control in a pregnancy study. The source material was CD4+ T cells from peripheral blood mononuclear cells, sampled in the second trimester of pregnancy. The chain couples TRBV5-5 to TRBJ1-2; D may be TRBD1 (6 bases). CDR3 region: CASIWNPTGDYGYTF. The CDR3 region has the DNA TGTGCCAGCATCTGGAACCCGACAGGTGATTATGGCTACACCTTC.